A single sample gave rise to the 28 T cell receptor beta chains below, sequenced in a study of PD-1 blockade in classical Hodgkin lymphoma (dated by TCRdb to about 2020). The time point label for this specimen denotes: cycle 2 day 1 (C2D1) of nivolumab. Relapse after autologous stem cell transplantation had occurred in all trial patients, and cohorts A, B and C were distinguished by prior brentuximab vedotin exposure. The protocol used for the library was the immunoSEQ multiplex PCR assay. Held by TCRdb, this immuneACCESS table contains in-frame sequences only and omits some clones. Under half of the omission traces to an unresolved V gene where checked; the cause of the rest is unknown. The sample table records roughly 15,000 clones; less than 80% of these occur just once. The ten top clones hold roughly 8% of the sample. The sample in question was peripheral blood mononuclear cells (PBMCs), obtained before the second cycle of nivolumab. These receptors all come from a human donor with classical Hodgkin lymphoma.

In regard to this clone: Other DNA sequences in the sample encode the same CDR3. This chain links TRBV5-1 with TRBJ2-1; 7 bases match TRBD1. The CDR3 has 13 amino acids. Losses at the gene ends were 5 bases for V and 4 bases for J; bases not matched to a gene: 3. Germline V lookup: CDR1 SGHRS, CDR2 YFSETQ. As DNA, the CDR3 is TGCGCCAGCAGAGGGACAGAATACAATGAGCAGTTCTTC. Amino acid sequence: CASRGTEYNEQFF.

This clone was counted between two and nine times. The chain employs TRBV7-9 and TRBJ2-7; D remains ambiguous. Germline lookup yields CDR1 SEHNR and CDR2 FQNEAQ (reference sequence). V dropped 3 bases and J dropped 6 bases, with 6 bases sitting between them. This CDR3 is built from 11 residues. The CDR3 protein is CASSFISEQYF. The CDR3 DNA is TGTGCCAGCAGCTTCATTTCCGAGCAGTACTTC. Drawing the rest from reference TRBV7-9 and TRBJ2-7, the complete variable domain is DTGVSQNPRHKITKRGQNVTFRCDPISEHNRLYWYRQTLGQGPEFLTYFQNEAQLEKSRLLSDRFSAERPKGSFSTLEIQRTEQGDSAMYLCASSFISEQYFGPGTRLTVT.

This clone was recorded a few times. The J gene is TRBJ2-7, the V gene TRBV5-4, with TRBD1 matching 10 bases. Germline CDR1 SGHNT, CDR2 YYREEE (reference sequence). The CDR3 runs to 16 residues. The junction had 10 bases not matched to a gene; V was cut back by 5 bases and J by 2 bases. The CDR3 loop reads CASSYGGTGVPYEQYF. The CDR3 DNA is TGTGCCAGCAGTTACGGCGGGACAGGGGTCCCCTACGAGCAGTACTTC.

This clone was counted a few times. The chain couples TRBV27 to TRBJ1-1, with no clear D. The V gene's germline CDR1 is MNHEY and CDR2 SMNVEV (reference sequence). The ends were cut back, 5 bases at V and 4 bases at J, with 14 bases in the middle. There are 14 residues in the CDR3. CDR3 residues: CASSPETVPTEAFF. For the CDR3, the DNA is TGTGCCAGCAGTCCTGAAACGGTCCCCACTGAAGCTTTCTTT.

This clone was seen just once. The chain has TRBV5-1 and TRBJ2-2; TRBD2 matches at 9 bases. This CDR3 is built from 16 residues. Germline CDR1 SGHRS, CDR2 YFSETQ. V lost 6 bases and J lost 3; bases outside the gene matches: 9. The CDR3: CASKNPAGGDTGELFF. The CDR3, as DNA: TGCGCCAGCAAGAACCCAGCGGGAGGTGACACCGGGGAGCTGTTTTTT.

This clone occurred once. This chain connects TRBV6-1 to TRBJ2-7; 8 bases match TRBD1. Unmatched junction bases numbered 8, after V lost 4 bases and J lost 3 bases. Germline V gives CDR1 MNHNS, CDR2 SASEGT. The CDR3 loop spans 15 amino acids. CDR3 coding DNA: TGTGCCAGCAGTGCAACCGGGACAGGCCGCTACGAGCAGTACTTC. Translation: CASSATGTGRYEQYF.

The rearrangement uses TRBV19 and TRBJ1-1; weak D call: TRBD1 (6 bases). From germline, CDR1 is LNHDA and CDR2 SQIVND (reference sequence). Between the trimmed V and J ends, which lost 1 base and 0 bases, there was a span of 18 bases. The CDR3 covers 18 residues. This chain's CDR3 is CASSIAPLRGAVNTEAFF. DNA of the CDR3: TGTGCCAGTAGTATAGCTCCTTTGAGGGGGGCGGTGAACACTGAAGCTTTCTTT.

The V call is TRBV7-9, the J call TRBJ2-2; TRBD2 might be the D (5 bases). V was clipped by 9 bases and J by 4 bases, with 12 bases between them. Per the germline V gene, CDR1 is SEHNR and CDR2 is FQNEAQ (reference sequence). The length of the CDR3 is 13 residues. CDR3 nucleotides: TGTGCCAGGGAGGAAGGCGGCACCGGGGAGCTGTTTTTT. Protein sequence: CAREEGGTGELFF.

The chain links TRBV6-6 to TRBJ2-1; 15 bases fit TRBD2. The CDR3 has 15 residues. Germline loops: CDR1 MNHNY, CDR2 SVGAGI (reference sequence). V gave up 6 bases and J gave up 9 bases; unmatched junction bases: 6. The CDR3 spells CASRPGTSGRTEQFF. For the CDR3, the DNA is TGTGCCAGCAGACCCGGGACTAGCGGGAGGACTGAGCAGTTCTTC.

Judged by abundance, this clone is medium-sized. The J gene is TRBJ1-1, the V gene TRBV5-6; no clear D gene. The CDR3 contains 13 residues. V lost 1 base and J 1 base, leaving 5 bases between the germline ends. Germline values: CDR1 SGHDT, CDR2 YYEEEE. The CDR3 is CASSLFANTEAFF. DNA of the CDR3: TGTGCCAGCAGCTTGTTCGCGAACACTGAAGCTTTCTTT.

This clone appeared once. CDR3 residues: CASKTSGRGEQFF. CDR3 coding DNA: TGTGCCAGCAAAACTAGCGGGAGGGGTGAGCAGTTCTTC. The V call is TRBV11-2, the J call TRBJ2-1, with 13 nucleotides matching TRBD2. The CDR3 has 13 amino acids. With 7 bases clipped from V and 9 bases from J, the junction kept 3 bases outside the gene matches. The V gene's germline CDR1 is SGHAT and CDR2 FQNNGV.

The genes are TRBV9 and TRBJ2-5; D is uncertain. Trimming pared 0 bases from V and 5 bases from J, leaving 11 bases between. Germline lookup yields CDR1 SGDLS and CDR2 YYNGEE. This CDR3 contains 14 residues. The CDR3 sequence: CASSVGWARETQYF. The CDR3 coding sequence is TGTGCCAGCAGCGTAGGGTGGGCCAGGGAGACCCAGTACTTC.

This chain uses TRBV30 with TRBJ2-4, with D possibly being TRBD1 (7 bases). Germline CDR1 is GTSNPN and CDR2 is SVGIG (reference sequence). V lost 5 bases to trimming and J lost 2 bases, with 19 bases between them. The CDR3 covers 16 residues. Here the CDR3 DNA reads TGTGCCTGGCGGGACCAGGGGGGCGTTTCCAAAAACATTCAGTACTTC. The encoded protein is CAWRDQGGVSKNIQYF.

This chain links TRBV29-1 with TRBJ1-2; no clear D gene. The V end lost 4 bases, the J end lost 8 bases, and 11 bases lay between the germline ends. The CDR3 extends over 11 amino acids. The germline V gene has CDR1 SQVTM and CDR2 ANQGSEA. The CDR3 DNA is TGCAGCGTTGTTTACGGGTACGGCTACACCTTC. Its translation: CSVVYGYGYTF.

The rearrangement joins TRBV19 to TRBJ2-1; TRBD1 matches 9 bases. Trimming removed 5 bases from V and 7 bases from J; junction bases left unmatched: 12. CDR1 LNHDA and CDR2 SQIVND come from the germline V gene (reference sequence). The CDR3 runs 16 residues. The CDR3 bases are TGTGCCAGTAGTTGGCCCCGGGGACAGGGATGGAATGAGCAGTTCTTC. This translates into CASSWPRGQGWNEQFF.

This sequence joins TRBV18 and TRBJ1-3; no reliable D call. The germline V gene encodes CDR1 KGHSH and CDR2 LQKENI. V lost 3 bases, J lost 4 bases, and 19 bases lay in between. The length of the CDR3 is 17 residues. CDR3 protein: CASSPRAALVVGNTIYF. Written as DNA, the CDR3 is TGTGCCAGCTCACCCCGGGCAGCTTTGGTCGTGGGAAACACCATATATTTT.

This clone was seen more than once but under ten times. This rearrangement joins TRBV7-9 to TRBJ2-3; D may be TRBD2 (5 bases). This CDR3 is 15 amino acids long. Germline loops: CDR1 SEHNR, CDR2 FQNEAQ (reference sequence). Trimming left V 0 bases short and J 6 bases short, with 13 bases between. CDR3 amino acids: CASSLAGVSSDTQYF. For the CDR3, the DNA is TGTGCCAGCAGCTTAGCGGGAGTTAGCTCGGATACGCAGTATTTT.

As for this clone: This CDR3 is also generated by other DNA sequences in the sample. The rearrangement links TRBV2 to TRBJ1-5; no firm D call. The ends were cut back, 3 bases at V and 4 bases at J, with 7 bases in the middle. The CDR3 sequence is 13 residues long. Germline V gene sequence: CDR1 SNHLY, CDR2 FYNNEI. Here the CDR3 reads CASSDRPNQPQHF. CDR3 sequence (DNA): TGTGCCAGCAGTGATAGACCAAATCAGCCCCAGCATTTT.

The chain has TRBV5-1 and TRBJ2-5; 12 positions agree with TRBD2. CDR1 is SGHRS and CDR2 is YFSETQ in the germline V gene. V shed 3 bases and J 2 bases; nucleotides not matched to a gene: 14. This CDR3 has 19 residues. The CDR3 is CASSSPTSGSSRAQETQYF. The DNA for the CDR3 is TGCGCCAGCAGCTCCCCGACTAGCGGGAGTTCCCGCGCACAAGAGACCCAGTACTTC.

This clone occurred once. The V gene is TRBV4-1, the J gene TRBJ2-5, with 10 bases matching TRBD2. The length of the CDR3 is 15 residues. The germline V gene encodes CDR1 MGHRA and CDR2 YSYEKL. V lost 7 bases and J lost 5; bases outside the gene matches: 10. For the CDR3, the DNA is TGCGCCAGCACGACTTCCGGGACTAGCGCCGAGACCCAGTACTTC. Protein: CASTTSGTSAETQYF.

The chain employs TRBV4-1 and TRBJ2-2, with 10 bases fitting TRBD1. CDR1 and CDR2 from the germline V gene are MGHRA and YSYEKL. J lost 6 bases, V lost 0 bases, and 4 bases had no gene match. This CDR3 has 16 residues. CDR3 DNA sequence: TGCGCCAGCAGCCAAGAGAGGACAGGGGGTCCCGGGGAGCTGTTTTTT. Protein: CASSQERTGGPGELFF.

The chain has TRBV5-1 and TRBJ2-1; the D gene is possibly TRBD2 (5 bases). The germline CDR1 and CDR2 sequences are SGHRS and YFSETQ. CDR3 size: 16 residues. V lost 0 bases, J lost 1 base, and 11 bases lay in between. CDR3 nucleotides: TGCGCCAGCAGCTTGGTGCTGAGGGTTTCCTACAATGAGCAGTTCTTC. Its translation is CASSLVLRVSYNEQFF. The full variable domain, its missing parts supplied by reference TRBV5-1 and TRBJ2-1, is KAGVTQTPRYLIKTRGQQVTLSCSPISGHRSVSWYQQTPGQGLQFLFEYFSETQRNKGNFPGRFSGRQFSNSRSEMNVSTLELGDSALYLCASSLVLRVSYNEQFFGPGTRLTVL.

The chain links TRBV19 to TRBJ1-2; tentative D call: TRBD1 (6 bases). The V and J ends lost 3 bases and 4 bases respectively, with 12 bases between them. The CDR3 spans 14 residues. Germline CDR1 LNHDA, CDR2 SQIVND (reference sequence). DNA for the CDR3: TGTGCCAGTAGTATGGGGGGGCAGCTCTATGGCTACACCTTC. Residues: CASSMGGQLYGYTF. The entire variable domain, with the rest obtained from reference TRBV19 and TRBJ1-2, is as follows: DGGITQSPKYLFRKEGQNVTLSCEQNLNHDAMYWYRQDPGQGLRLIYYSQIVNDFQKGDIAEGYSVSREKKESFPLTVTSAQKNPTAFYLCASSMGGQLYGYTFGSGTRLTVV.

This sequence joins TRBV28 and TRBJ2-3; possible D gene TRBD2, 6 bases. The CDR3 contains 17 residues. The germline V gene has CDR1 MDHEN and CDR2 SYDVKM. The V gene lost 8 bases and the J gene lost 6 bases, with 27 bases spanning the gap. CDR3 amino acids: CASHFSPLASFMDTQYF. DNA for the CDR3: TGTGCCAGCCACTTCTCCCCCCTAGCGTCTTTTATGGATACGCAGTATTTT.

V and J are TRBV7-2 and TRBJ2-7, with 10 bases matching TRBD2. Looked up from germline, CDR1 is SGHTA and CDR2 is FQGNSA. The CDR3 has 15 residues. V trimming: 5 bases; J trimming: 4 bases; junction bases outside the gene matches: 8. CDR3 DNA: TGTGCCAGCAGCAAGCGGCGGACTAGCGGATACGAGCAGTACTTC. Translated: CASSKRRTSGYEQYF. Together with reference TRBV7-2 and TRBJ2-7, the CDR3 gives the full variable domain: GAGVSQSPSNKVTEKGKDVELRCDPISGHTALYWYRQSLGQGLEFLIYFQGNSAPDKSGLPSDRFSAERTGGSVSTLTIQRTQQEDSAVYLCASSKRRTSGYEQYFGPGTRLTVT.

The CDR3 nucleotides read TGTGCCAGCAGTGCCGGGCGCGGGACGGCAGATACGCAGTATTTT. Translated, it gives CASSAGRGTADTQYF. This rearrangement joins TRBV6-1 to TRBJ2-3, with TRBD2 as a possible D gene (6 bases). The CDR3 totals 15 residues. V lost 4 bases and J lost 4, with 15 bases in between. Germline-derived CDR1 and CDR2 are MNHNS and SASEGT.

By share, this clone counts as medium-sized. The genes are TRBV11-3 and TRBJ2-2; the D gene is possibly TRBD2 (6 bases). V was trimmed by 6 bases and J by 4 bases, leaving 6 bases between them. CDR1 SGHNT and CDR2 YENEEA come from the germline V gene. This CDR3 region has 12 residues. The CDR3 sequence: CASRGGTGELFF. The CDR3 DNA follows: TGTGCCAGCAGGGGGGGCACCGGGGAGCTGTTTTTT.

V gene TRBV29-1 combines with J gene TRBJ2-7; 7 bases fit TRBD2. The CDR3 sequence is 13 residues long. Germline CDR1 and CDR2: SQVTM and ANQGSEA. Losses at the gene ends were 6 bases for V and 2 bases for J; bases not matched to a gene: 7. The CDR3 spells CSVAGSVTYEQYF. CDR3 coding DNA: TGCAGCGTAGCGGGATCCGTCACCTACGAGCAGTACTTC.